This entry lists 2 T cell receptor beta chains sequenced from one sample in a study of CD8+ T cells in alopecia areata. Cutaneous lymph nodes were pooled and cells sorted by CD4, CD8alpha, NKG2D, NKG2ACE and more. Sequencing used cDNA as its template, made by extracting RNA and reverse transcribing it. Generated by immunoSEQ multiplex PCR, the TCRdb table keeps only in-frame clones and is missing some. The data show roughly 260,000 clones, with none appearing a single time. Sequenced: CD4+ T cells sorted from a lymph node. These TCRs come from a C3H/HeJ mouse with alopecia areata. The strain's MHC haplotype is H2-k.

Of note for this clone: Mouse germline and gene names are used. The CDR3 end is not reached by the read, which stops 3 residues before it; the germline J gene fills it in. The gene calls are TRBV13-1 and TRBJ1-6; D remains unclear. TRBJ1-6 carries the ORF label, with uncertain function. Germline loops: CDR1 NSHNY, CDR2 SYGAGN. The CDR3 length is 16 residues. Trimming shortened V by 2 bases and J by 0 bases, and 9 bases separated the two germline ends. The covered CDR3 bases are TGTGCCAGCAGTGAAGTCCCAGATTCCTATAATTCGCCC. Translated, it gives CASSEVPDSYNSP. From start to end, the CDR3 is CASSEVPDSYNSPLYF.

There are a few counts of this clone. Gene labels here are mouse ones. The observed sequence ends 4 residues before the CDR3 terminus, with the missing tail filled in from the germline J gene. The chain combines TRBV31 with TRBJ2-1; no reliable D call. Trimming removed 5 bases from V and 1 base from J, with 6 bases in between. The CDR3 has 12 residues. The germline V gene encodes CDR1 GKSSPN and CDR2 SITVG. The sequenced part of the CDR3 DNA is TGTGCCTGGTCACAAAACTATGCT. This sequence encodes CAWSQNYA. The full CDR3 is CAWSQNYAEQFF.